This T cell receptor beta chain stems from a study of T cell repertoires in ileal Crohn's disease. Specified time point: neoterminal ileum biopsy at postoperative endoscopy, about 6 months after surgery. This clone has only a few counts. Its antigen remains unknown. General study findings and limits: Compared with CD4 T cells, sorted CD8 cells carried more expanded clones. All patients with clonality above 26.8% had endoscopic recurrence.

Each sample's TCRB immunosequencing used five hundred nanograms of biopsy DNA. This table comes from immunoSEQ multiplex PCR, and its TCRdb copy is limited to in-frame clones, with some not included. The sample consists of more than 60,000 clones, 85% to 90% of them appearing once. The source of this sequence is an adult with Crohn's disease. Sequencing used ileal tissue.

The CDR3 reads CAWNRGYGYTF. Written as DNA, the CDR3 is TGTGCCTGGAACAGGGGCTATGGCTACACCTTC. This chain uses TRBV30 with TRBJ1-2; 7 bases align to TRBD1. CDR1 GTSNPN and CDR2 SVGIG come from the germline V gene (reference sequence). The CDR3 length is 11 residues. The ends lost 4 bases at V and 4 bases at J; junction bases unmatched: 0. Combining the CDR3 with reference TRBV30 and TRBJ1-2 gives the whole variable domain SQTIHQWPATLVQPVGSPLSLECTVEGTSNPNLYWYRQAAGRGLQLLFYSVGIGQISSEVPQNLSASRPQDRQFILSSKKLLLSDSGFYLCAWNRGYGYTFGSGTRLTVV.